This T cell receptor beta chain was captured in a study of OX40 agonist ivuxolimab in advanced cancers. General study findings and limits: The 0.1-3.0 mg/kg partial responders had among the lowest clonal expansion. Dose levels from 0.1 to 3.0 mg/kg saw CD4+ and CD8+ blood T cells expand clonally by week 6. The antigen specificity of the peripheral T cells (those that were expanded) was not determined.

V gave up 3 bases and J gave up 2 bases; unmatched junction bases: 7. The CDR3 spans 15 residues. Per germline, CDR1 LNHDA and CDR2 SQIVND (reference sequence). About this clone itself: What it recognizes is unknown.

TCRdb's copy holds only in-frame clones and misses some; the assay was immunoSEQ multiplex PCR. This sample has 75,000 to 95,000 clones, with 92% found just once. The source material was CD4+ or CD8+ T cells sorted from blood, sampled in a trial of the OX40 agonist ivuxolimab. The gene calls are TRBV19 and TRBJ2-7, with 7 bases that match TRBD2. This clonotype was obtained from an adult with an advanced solid tumor such as melanoma, head and neck, liver or kidney cancer. As DNA, the CDR3 is TGTGCCAGTAGTATCGGGACGGGGAGGGCCTACGAGCAGTACTTC. Encoded protein: CASSIGTGRAYEQYF.